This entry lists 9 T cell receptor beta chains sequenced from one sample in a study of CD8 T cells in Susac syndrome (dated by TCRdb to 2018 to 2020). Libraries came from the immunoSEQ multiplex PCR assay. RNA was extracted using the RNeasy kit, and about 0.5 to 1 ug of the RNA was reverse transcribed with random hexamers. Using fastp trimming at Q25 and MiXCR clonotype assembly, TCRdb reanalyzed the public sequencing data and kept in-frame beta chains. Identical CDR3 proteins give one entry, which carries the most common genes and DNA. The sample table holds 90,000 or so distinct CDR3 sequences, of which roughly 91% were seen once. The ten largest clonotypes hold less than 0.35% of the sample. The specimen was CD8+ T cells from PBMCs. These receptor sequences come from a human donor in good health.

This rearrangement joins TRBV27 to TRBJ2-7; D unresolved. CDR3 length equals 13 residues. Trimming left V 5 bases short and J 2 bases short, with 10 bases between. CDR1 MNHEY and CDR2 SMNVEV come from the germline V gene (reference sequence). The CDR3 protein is CASSPLGPYEQYF. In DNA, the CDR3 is TGTGCCAGCAGTCCCCTCGGACCCTACGAGCAGTACTTC.

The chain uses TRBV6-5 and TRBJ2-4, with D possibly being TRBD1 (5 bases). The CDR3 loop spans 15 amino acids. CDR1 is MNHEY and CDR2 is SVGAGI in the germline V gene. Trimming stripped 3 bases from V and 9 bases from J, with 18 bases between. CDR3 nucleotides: TGTGCCAGCAGTTATTCGACAGCCTCCGCGAGCATTCAGTACTTC. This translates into CASSYSTASASIQYF.

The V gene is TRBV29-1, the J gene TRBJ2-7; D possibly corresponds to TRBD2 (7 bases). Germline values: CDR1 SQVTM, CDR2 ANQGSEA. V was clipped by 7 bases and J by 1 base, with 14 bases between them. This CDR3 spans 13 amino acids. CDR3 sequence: CSAGGGASYEQYF. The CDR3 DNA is TGCAGCGCTGGGGGGGGCGCATCCTACGAGCAGTACTTC.

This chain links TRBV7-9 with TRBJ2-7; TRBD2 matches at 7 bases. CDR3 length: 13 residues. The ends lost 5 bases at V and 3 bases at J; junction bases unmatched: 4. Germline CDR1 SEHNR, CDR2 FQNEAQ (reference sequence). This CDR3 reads CASSPGGFYEQYF. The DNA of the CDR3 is TGTGCCAGCAGCCCCGGGGGGTTCTACGAGCAGTACTTC.

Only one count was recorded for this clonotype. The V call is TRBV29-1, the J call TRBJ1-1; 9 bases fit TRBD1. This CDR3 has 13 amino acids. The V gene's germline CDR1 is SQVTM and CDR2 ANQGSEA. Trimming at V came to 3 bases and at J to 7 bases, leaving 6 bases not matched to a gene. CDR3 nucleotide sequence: TGCAGCGTTGAGGGGGACAGGGACTTTGAAGCTTTCTTT. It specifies CSVEGDRDFEAFF. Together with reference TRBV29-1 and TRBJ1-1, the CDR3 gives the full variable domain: SAVISQKPSRDICQRGTSLTIQCQVDSQVTMMFWYRQQPGQSLTLIATANQGSEATYESGFVIDKFPISRPNLTFSTLTVSNMSPEDSSIYLCSVEGDRDFEAFFGQGTRLTVV.

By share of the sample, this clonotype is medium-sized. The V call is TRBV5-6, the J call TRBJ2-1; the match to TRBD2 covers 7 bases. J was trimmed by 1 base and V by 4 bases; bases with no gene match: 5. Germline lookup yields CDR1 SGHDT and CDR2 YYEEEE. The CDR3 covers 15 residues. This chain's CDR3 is CASSGAGDSYNEQFF. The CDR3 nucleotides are TGTGCCAGCAGCGGCGCGGGGGATTCCTACAATGAGCAGTTCTTC.

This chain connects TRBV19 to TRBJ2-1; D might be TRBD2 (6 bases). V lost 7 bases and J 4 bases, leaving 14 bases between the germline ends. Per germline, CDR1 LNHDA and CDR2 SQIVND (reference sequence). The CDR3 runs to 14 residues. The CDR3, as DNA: TGTGCCAGTACCTTCGGGGGATTATACAATGAGCAGTTCTTC. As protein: CASTFGGLYNEQFF. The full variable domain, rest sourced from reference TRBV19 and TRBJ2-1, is DGGITQSPKYLFRKEGQNVTLSCEQNLNHDAMYWYRQDPGQGLRLIYYSQIVNDFQKGDIAEGYSVSREKKESFPLTVTSAQKNPTAFYLCASTFGGLYNEQFFGPGTRLTVL.

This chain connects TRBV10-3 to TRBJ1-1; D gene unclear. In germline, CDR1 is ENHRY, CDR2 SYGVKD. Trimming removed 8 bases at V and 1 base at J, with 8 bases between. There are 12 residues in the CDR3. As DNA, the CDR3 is TGTGCCATCGGAGAGGGGAACACTGAAGCTTTCTTT. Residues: CAIGEGNTEAFF.

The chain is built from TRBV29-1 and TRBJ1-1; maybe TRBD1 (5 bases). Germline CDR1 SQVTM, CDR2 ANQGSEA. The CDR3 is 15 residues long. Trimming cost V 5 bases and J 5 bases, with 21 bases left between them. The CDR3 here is CSVPGTDLSRTEAFF. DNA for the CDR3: TGCAGCGTTCCCGGGACCGATCTTAGTAGGACTGAAGCTTTCTTT.